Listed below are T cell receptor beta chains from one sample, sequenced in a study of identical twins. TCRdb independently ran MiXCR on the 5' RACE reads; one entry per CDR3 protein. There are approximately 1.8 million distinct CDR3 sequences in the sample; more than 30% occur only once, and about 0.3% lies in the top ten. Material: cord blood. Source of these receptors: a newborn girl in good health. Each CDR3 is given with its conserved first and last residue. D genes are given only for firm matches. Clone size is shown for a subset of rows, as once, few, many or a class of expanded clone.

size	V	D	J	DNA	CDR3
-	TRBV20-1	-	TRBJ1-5	TGCAGTGCTAGAGATGTGGGATTCGGCAATCAGCCCCAGCATTTT	CSARDVGFGNQPQHF
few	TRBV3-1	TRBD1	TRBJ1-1	TGTGCCAGCAGCCAATCCGACAGGGGGTTGAACACTGAAGCTTTCTTT	CASSQSDRGLNTEAFF
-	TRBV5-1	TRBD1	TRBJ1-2	TGCGCCAGCAGCGACCAGGGGGCTCGGAACTATGGCTGCACCTTC	CASSDQGARNYGCTF
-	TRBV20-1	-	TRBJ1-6	TGCAGTGCTAGGGCCGGGGCCAGCTCCTATAATTCACCCCTCCACTTT	CSARAGASSYNSPLHF
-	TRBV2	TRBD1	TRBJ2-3	TGTGCCAGACGTGAACAGGGGGATACGCAGTATTTT	CARREQGDTQYF
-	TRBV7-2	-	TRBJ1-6	TGTGCCAGCAGCTCGAACGGGCGGAATAATTCACCCCTCCACTTT	CASSSNGRNNSPLHF
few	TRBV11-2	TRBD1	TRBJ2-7	TGTGCCAGCAGCCCTGGACAGGGGGGCGTCGGCGAGCAGTACTTC	CASSPGQGGVGEQYF
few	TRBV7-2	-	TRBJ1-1	TGTGCCAGCAGCTTAGTTCTGCAAAACACTGAAGCTTTCTTT	CASSLVLQNTEAFF
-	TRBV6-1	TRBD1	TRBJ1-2	TGTGCCAGCACTGGACAGGGGTATGACTACACCTTC	CASTGQGYDYTF
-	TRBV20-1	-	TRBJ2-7	TGCAGTGCTAGGGTGGGTACCTACAATGAGCAGTACTTC	CSARVGTYNEQYF
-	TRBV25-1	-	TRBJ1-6	TGTGCCAGCAGTGAATCGAGTGTGAAGGAGGGGGGTGGTTCCTATAATTCACCCATCCACTTT	CASSESSVKEGGGSYNSPIHF
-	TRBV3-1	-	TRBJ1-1	TGTGCCAGCAGCCCGATGGACGGGACTGAAGCTTTCTTT	CASSPMDGTEAFF
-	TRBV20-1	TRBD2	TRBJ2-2	TGCAGTGCTACGACTAGCGGGGGCGGTGGGGAGCTGTTTTTT	CSATTSGGGGELFF
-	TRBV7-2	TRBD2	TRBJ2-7	TGTGCCAGCAGCTTACGAGGGACTAGCGGGAGGTACAATGGGCAGTACTTC	CASSLRGTSGRYNGQYF
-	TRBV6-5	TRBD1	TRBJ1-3	TGTGCCATAACAGGGGGCTCTGGAAACACCATATATTTT	CAITGGSGNTIYF
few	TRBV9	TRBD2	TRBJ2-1	TGTGCCAGCAGCGTAGCGGTCGGTAGCGGGAGCTCAAATGAGCAGTTCTTC	CASSVAVGSGSSNEQFF
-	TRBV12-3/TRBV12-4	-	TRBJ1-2	TGTGCCAGCAGTTTAGCGATGGGTATTGGTGGCTACACCTTC	CASSLAMGIGGYTF
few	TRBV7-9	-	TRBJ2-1	TGTGCCAGCAGCTTAGCGCGGGTATCGGTCTACAATGAGCAGTTCTTC	CASSLARVSVYNEQFF
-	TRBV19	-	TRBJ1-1	TGTGCCAGTAGTATGTCCCAGGGATATGAAGCTTTCTTT	CASSMSQGYEAFF
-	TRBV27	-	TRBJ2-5	TGTGCCAGCAGTTTATTCCAAGAAGAGACCCAGTACTTC	CASSLFQEETQYF
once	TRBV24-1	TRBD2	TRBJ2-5	TGTGCCACCAGTGACTACGGGACTAGCAGAGCCTACAATGAGCAGTACTTC	CATSDYGTSRAYNEQYF
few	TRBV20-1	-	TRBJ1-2	TGCAGTGCTAGCTCCGACAAGGGACCCTATGGCTACACCTTC	CSASSDKGPYGYTF
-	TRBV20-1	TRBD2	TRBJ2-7	TGCAGTGCCCGAGGGACTAGCGGGGGGAACTACGAGCAGTACTTC	CSARGTSGGNYEQYF
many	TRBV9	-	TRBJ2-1	TGTGCCAGCAGCGTCGGGACCGGGAGCTCCTACAATGAGCAGTTCTTC	CASSVGTGSSYNEQFF
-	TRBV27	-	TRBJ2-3	TGTGCCAGCAGCCGCAGCCCTAGGACTGCACAGGATACGCAGTATTTT	CASSRSPRTAQDTQYF
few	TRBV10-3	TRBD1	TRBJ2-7	TGTGCCACGGAGACAGGGTCCTCCTACGAGCAGTACTTC	CATETGSSYEQYF
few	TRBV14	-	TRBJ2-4	TGTGCCAGCAGCCAAATAGGCTCAGGGTCACAAAACATTCAGTACTTC	CASSQIGSGSQNIQYF
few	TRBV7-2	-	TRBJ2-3	TGTGCCAGCAGCTTTCGGGCTAGGGATACGCAGTATTTT	CASSFRARDTQYF
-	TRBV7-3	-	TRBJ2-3	TGTGCCAGCAGCGGGACCGGGACGTACACAGATACGCAGTATTTT	CASSGTGTYTDTQYF
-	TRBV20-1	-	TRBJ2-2	TGCAGTGCTAGAGCGGGACGGGTAAACACCGGGGAGCTGTTTTTT	CSARAGRVNTGELFF
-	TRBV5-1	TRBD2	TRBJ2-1	TGCGCCAGCAGCTTGGAACTAGCGGGAGATCGTGAGCAGTTCTTC	CASSLELAGDREQFF
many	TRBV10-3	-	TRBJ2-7	TGTGCCATCAGTGAGACCGGACAGCCAAGCTCCTACGAGCAGTACTTC	CAISETGQPSSYEQYF
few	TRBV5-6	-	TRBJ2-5	TGTGCCAGCAGCCTCGACGACGCGGGAGAGACCCAGTACTTC	CASSLDDAGETQYF
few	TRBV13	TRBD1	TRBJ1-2	TGTGCCAGCAGCCCCAGGGGGGTAGGTTATGGCTACACCTTC	CASSPRGVGYGYTF
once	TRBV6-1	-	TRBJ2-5	TGTGCCAGCAGCGCCCCGTTCTACGCGCAGTACTTC	CASSAPFYAQYF
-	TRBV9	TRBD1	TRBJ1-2	TGTGCCAGCAGCGAAACGACAGGGGGCTATGGCTACACCTTC	CASSETTGGYGYTF
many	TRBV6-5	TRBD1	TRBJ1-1	TGTGCCAGCAGGCGACAGGGTACTGAAGCTTTCTTT	CASRRQGTEAFF
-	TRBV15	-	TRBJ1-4	TGTGCCACCAGCAGAGAGGACGGCGAAAAACTGTTTTTT	CATSREDGEKLFF
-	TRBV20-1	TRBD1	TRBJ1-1	TGCAGTGCCCGGGACAGGGGCCATATCGGGGCTTTCTTT	CSARDRGHIGAFF
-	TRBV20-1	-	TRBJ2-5	TGCGGTGCTAGAGACGTCAGGGGTCAAGAGACCCAGTACTTC	CGARDVRGQETQYF
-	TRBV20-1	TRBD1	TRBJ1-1	TGCAGTGCCCAGACAGGGGGCGCGGGAACTGAAGCTTTCTTT	CSAQTGGAGTEAFF
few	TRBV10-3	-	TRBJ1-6	TGTGCCATCAGGGCCTCCAATTCACCCCTCCACTTT	CAIRASNSPLHF
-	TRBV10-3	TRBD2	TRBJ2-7	TGTGCCACCAGTGAAGGACTAGCGGGAGGAGGGTCCTACGAGCAGTACTTC	CATSEGLAGGGSYEQYF
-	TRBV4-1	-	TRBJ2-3	TGCGCCAGCAGAGAACTAGGCTTGGGCACAGATACGCAGTATTTT	CASRELGLGTDTQYF
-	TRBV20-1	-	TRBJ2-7	TGCAGTGCTAGAGATTCCGCCGGCTACGAGCAGTACTTC	CSARDSAGYEQYF
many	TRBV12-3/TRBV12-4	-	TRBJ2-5	TGTGCCAGCAGTTGGACAGTCCTGGAGACCCAGTACTTC	CASSWTVLETQYF
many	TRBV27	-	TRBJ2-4	TGTGCCAGCAGCGGGGCAGCTCAGGGGGGCAAAAACATTCAGTACTTC	CASSGAAQGGKNIQYF
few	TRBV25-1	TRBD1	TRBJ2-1	TGTGCCAGCAGGCCAACGTGGGACAGGGGGTCCTACAATGAGCAGTTCTTC	CASRPTWDRGSYNEQFF
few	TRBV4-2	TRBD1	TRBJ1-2	TGTGCCAGCAGCCAAGTCCGGGACAGGGGATGGGGGTATGGCTACACCTTC	CASSQVRDRGWGYGYTF
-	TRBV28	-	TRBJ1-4	TGTGCCAGCAGCCCCGACAGGAGGCGAGAAAAACTGTTTTTT	CASSPDRRREKLFF
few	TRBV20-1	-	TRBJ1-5	TGCAGTGCTAGCGAAGGGGCTACAAATCAGCCCCAGCATTTT	CSASEGATNQPQHF
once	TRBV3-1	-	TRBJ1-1	TGTGCCAGCAGAGAACAGGGAATTGGGACTGAAGCTTTCTTT	CASREQGIGTEAFF
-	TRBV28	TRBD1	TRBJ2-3	TGTGCCAGCAGGCCCCGACAGGGAGTAACAGATACGCGGTATTTT	CASRPRQGVTDTRYF